This T cell receptor (beta chain) appears in the sequencing data of a study of early T cells in non-severe SARS-CoV-2 infection. The CDR3 loop spans 11 amino acids. The ends lost 9 bases at V and 10 bases at J; junction bases unmatched: 4. CDR1 and CDR2 from the germline V gene are SNHLY and FYNNEI. One entry per CDR3 protein results from TCRdb running MiXCR on the 5' RACE reads. This table has 80,000 to 95,000 distinct CDR3 sequences, 11% to 15% appearing once. This clonotype was found a few times. The clonotype comes from an adult who was a healthcare worker with PCR-confirmed SARS-CoV-2 infection or an uninfected control (not recorded which). J is TRBJ2-1 and V is TRBV2; 9 bases agree with TRBD1. The sequenced sample consisted of whole blood. In DNA, the CDR3 is TGTGCCAGTGGACAGGGGCGGGAGCAGTTCTTC. Residues: CASGQGREQFF.